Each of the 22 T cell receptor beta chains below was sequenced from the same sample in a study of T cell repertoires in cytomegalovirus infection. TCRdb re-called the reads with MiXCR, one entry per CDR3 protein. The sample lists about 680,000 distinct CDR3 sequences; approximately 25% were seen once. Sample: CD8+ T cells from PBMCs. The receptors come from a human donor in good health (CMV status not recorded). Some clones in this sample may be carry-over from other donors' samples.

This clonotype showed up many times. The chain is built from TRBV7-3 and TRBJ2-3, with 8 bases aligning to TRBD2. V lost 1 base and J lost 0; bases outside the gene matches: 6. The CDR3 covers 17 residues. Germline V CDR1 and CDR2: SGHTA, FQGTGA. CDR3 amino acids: CASSLNPGLASTDTQYF. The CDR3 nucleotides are TGTGCCAGCAGCTTAAATCCCGGACTAGCCAGCACAGATACGCAGTATTTT.

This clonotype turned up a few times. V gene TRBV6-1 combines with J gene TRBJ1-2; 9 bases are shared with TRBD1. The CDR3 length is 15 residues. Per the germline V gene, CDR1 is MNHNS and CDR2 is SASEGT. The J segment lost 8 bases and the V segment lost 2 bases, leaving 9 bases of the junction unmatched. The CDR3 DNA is TGTGCCAGCAGTGAATGGAGGGACAGGGTTGGCGGCTACACCTTC. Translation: CASSEWRDRVGGYTF.

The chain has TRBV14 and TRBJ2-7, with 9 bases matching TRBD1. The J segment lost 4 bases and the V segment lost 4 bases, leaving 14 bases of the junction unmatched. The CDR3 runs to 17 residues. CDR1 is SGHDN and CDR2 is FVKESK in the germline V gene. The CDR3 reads CASSLVLPGTGLYEQYV. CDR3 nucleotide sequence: TGTGCCAGCAGCCTGGTACTTCCCGGGACAGGGCTTTACGAGCAGTACGTC.

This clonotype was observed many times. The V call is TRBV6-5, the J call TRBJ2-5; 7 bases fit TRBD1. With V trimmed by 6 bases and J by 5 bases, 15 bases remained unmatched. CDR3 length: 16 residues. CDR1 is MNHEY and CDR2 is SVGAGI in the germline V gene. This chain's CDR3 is CASSPDPTGMRETQYF. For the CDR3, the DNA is TGTGCCAGCAGCCCAGACCCGACAGGGATGCGGGAGACCCAGTACTTC.

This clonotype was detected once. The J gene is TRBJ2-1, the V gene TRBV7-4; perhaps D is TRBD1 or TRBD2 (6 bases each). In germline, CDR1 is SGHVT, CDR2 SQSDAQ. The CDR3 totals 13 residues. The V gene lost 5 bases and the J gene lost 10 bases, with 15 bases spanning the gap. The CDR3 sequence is CASSPEGGREQFF. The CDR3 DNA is TGTGCCAGCAGCCCAGAGGGGGGTCGGGAGCAGTTCTTC.

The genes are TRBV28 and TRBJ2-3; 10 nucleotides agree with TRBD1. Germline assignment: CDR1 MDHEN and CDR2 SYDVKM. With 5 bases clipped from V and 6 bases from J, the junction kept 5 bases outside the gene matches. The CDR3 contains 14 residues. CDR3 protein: CASSPGTGVDTQYF. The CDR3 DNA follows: TGTGCCAGCAGTCCCGGGACAGGGGTCGATACGCAGTATTTT.

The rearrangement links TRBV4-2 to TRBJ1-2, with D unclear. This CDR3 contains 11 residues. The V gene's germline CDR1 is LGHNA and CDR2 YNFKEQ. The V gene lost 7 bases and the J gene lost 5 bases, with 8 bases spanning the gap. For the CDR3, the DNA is TGTGCCAGCACCTCCGGGTATGGCTACACCTTC. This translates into CASTSGYGYTF.

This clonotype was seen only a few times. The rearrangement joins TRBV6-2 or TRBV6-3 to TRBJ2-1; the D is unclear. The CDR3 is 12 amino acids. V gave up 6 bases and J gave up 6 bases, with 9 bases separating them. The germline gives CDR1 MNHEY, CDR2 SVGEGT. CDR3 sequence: CASSISANEQFF. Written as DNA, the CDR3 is TGTGCCAGCAGCATAAGTGCCAATGAGCAGTTCTTC.

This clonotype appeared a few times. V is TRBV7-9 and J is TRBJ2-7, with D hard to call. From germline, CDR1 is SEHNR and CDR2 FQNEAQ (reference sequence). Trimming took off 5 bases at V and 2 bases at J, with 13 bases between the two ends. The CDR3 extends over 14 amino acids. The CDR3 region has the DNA TGTGCCAGCAGCAGGCCGGCCAGCCCCTACGAGCAGTACTTC. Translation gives CASSRPASPYEQYF.

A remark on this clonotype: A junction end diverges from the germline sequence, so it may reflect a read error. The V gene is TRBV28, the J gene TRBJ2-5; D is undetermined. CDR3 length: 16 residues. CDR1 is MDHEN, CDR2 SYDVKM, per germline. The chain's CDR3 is CASGLGFGAPRETQYF. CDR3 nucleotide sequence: TGTGCCAGCGGTTTAGGTTTCGGCGCGCCCAGGGAGACCCAGTACTTC.

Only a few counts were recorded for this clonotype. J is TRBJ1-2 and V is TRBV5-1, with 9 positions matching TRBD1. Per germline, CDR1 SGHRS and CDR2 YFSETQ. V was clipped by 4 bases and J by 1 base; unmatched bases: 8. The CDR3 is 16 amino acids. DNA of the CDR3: TGCGCCAGCAGCATCGGGACAGGGACCAATAACTATGGCTACACCTTC. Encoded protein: CASSIGTGTNNYGYTF.

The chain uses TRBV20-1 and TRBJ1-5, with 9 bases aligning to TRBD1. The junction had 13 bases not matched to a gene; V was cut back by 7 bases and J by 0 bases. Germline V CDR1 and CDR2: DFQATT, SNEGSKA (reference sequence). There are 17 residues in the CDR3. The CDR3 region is CSEGGQGRGFSNQPQHF. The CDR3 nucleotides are TGCAGTGAGGGGGGACAGGGACGCGGATTTAGCAATCAGCCCCAGCATTTT.

In DNA form, the CDR3 reads TGCAGTGCCAAGGACAGGGCCACTGAAGCTTTCTTT. Its translation is CSAKDRATEAFF. The rearrangement links TRBV20-1 to TRBJ1-1; 8 nucleotides match TRBD1. This CDR3 has 12 amino acids. The germline CDR1 and CDR2 sequences are DFQATT and SNEGSKA (reference sequence). Germline trimming cut 6 bases from V and 4 bases from J; bases unmatched to any gene: 4.

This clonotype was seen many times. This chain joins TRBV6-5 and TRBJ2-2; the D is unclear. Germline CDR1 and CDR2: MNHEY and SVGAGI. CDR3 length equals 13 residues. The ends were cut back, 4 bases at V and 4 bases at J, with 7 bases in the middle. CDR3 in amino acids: CASSFISTGELFF. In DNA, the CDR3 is TGTGCCAGCAGTTTTATTTCCACCGGGGAGCTGTTTTTT.

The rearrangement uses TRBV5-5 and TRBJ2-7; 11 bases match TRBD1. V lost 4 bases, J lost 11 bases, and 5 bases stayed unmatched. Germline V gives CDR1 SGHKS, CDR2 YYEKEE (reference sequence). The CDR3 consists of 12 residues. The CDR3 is CASSPDRGQEYF. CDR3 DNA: TGTGCCAGCAGCCCGGACAGGGGGCAGGAGTACTTC.

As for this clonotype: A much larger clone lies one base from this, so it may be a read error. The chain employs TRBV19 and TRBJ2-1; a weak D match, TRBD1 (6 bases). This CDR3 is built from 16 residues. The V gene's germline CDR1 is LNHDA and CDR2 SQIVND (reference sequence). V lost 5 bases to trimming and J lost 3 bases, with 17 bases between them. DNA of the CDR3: TGTGCCAGTAGTCTCTGGACAGATTATGACTACAATGAGCAGTTCTTC. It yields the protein CASSLWTDYDYNEQFF.

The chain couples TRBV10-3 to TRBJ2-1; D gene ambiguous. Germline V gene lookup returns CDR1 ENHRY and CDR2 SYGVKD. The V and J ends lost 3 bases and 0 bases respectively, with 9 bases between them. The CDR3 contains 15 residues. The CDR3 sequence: CAISEGLSSYNEQFF. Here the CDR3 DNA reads TGTGCCATCAGTGAAGGGCTAAGCTCCTACAATGAGCAGTTCTTC.

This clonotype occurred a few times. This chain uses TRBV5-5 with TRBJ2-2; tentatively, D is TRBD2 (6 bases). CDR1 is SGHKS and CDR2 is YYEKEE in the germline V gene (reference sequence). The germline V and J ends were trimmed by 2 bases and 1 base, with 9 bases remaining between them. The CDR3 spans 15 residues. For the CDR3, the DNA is TGTGCCAGCAGCTTCGGAGGGTGGAACACCGGGGAGCTGTTTTTT. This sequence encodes CASSFGGWNTGELFF.

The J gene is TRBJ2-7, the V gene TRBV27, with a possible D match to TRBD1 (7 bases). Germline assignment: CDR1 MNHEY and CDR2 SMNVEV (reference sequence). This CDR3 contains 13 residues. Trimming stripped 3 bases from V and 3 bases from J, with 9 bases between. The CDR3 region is CASSFQGGYEQYF. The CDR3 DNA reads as TGTGCCAGCAGTTTCCAGGGGGGCTACGAGCAGTACTTC.

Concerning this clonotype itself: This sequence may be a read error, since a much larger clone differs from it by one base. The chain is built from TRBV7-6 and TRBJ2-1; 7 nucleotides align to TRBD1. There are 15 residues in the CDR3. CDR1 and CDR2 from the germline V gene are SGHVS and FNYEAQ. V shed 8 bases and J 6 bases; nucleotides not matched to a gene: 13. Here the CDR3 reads CASRAFSDRTNEQFF. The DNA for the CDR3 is TGTGCCAGCCGAGCTTTCTCGGACAGGACCAATGAGCAGTTCTTC.

CDR3 nucleotides: TGCAGTGCTAGACCCCCAACGGGACAGGGGGAGTCACCCCTCCACTTT. The encoded protein is CSARPPTGQGESPLHF. V usage is TRBV20-1 and J usage is TRBJ1-6; 11 nucleotides agree with TRBD1. CDR3 length: 16 residues. Germline CDR1 DFQATT, CDR2 SNEGSKA (reference sequence). V dropped 2 bases and J dropped 10; count of bases not matched to a gene: 10.

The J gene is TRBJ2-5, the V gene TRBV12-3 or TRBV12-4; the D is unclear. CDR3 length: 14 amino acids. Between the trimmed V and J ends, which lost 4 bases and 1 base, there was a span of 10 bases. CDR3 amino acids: CASSSETLQETQYF. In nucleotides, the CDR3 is TGTGCCAGCAGTTCGGAGACTCTCCAAGAGACCCAGTACTTC.